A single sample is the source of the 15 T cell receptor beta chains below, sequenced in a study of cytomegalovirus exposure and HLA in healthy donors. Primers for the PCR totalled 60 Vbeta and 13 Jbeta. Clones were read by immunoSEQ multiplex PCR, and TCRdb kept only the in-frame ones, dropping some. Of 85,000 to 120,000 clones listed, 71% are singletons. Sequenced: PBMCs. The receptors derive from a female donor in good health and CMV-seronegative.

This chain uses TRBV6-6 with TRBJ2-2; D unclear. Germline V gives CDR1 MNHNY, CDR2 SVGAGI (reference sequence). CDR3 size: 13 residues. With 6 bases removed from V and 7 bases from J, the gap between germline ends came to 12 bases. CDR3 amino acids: CASRSRQIGELFF. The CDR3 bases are TGTGCCAGCAGGTCGAGGCAGATCGGGGAGCTGTTTTTT.

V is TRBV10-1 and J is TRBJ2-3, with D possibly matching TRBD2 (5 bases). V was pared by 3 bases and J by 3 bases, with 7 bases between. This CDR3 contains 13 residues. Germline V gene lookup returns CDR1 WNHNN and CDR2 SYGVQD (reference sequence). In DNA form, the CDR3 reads TGCGCCAGCAGTGATCGACTAACAGATACGCAGTATTTT. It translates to CASSDRLTDTQYF.

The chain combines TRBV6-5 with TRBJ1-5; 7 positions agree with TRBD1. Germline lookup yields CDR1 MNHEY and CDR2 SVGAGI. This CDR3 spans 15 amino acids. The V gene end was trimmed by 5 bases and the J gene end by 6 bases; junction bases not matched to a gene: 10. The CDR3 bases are TGTGCCAGCAGTCAGTCCGGGACAGTGGTTCAGCCCCAGCATTTT. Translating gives CASSQSGTVVQPQHF.

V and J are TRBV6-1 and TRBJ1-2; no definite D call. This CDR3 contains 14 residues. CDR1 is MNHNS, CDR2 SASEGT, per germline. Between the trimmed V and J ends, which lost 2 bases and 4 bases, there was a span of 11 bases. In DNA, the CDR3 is TGTGCCAGCAGTGAACAGGCGGGGAGCTATGGCTACACCTTC. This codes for CASSEQAGSYGYTF.

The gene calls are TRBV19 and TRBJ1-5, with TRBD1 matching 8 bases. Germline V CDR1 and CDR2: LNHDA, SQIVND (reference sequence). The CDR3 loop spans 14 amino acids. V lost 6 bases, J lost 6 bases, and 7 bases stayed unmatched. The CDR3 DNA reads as TGTGCCAGTAGGCCGGACAGGGTGCCTCAGCCCCAGCATTTT. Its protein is CASRPDRVPQPQHF.

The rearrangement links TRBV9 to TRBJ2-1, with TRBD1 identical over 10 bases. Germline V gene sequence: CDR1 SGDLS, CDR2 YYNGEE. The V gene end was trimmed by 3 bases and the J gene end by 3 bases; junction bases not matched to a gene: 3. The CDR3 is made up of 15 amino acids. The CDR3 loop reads CASSDDRGRYNEQFF. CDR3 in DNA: TGTGCCAGCAGCGACGACAGGGGGCGCTACAATGAGCAGTTCTTC.

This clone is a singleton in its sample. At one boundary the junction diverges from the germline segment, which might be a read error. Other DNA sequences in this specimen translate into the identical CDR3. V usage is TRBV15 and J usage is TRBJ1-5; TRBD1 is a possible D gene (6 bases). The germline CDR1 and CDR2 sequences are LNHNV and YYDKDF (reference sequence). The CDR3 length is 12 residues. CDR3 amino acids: CATSRQDQPQHF. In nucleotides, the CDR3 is TGTGCCACTAGCAGACAGGATCAGCCCCAGCATTTT.

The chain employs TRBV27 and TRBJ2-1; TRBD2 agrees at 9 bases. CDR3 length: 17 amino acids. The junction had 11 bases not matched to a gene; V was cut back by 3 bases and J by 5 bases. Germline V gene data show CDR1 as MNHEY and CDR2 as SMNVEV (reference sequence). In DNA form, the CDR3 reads TGTGCCAGCAGTTTCGGGACTAGCAATAGTTACAACAATGAGCAGTTCTTC. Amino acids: CASSFGTSNSYNNEQFF.

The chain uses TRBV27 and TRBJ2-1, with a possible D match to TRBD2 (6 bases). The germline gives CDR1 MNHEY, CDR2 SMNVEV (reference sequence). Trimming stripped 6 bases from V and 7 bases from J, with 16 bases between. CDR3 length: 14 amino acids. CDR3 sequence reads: CASSPGLRRNEQFF. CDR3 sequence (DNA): TGTGCCAGCAGCCCGGGACTTCGAAGGAATGAGCAGTTCTTC.

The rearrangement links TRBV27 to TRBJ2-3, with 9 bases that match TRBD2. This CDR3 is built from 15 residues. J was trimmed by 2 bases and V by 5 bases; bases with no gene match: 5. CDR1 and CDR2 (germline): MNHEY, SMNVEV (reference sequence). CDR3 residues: CASSNLAGTTDTQYF. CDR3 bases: TGTGCCAGCAGTAATCTAGCGGGAACCACAGATACGCAGTATTTT.

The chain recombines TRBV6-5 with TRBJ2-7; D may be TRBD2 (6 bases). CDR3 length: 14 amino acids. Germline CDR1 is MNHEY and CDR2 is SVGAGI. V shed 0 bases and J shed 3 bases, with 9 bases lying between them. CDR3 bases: TGTGCCAGCAGTTACTCGTACGGGAGCTACGAGCAGTACTTC. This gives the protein CASSYSYGSYEQYF.

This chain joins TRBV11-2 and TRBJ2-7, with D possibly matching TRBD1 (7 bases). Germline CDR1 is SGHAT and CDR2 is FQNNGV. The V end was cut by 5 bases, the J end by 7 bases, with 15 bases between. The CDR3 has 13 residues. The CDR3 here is CASSRGGAGEQYF. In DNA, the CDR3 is TGTGCCAGCAGCAGAGGGGGCGCGGGGGAGCAGTACTTC.

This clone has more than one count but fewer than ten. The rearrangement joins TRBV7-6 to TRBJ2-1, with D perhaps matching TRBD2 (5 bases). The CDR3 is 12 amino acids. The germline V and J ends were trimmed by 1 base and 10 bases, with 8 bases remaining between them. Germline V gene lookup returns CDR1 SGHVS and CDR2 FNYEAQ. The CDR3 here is CASSLGPGEQFF. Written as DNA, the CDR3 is TGTGCCAGCAGCTTAGGGCCGGGAGAGCAGTTCTTC.

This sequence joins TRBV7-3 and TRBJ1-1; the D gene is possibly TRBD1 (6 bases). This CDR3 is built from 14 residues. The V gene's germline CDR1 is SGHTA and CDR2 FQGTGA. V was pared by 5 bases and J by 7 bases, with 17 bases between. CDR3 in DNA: TGTGCCAGCAGCGCGCACAGGGAGGGGGATGAAGCTTTCTTT. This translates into CASSAHREGDEAFF.

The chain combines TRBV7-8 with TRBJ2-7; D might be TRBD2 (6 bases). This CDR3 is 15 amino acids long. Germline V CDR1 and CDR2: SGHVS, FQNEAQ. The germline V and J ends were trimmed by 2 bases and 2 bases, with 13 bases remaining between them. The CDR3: CASSLTRDFTYEQYF. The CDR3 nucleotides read TGTGCCAGCAGCTTAACCCGGGACTTCACCTACGAGCAGTACTTC.